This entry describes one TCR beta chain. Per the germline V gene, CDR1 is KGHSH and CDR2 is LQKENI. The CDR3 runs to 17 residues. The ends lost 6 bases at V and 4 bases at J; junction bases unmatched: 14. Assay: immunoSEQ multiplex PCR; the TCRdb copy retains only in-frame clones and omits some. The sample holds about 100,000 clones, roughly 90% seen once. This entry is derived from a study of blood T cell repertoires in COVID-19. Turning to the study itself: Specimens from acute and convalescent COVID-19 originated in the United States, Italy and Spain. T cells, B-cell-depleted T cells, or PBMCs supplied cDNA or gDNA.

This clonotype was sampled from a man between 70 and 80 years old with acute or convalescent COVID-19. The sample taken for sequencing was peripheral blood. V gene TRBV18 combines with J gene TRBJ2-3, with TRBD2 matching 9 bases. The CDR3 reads CASSPLLAGISSDTQYF. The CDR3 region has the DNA TGTGCCAGCTCGCCCCTTCTAGCGGGAATAAGCTCAGATACGCAGTATTTT.